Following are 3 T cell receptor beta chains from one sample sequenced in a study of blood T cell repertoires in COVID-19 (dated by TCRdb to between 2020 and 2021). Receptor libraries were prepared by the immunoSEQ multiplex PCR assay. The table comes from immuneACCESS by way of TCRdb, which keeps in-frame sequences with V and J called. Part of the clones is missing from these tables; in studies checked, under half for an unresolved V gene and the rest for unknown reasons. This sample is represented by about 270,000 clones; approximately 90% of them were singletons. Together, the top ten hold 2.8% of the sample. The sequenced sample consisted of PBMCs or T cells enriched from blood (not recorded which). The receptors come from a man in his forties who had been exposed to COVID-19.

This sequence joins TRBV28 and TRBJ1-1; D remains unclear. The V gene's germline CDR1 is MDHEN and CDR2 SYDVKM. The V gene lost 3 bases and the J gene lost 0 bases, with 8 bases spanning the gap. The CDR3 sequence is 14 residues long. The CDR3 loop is CASSFNSVNTEAFF. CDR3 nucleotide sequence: TGTGCCAGCAGTTTCAACAGTGTGAACACTGAAGCTTTCTTT.

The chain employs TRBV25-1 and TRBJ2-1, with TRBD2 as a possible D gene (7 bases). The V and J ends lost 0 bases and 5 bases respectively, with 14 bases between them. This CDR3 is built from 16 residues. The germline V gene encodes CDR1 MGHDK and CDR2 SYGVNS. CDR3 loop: CASSEYRGAGDNEQFF. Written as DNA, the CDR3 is TGTGCCAGCAGTGAATATCGGGGGGCTGGGGACAATGAGCAGTTCTTC.

The CDR3 coding sequence is TGTGCCTGGAGGACCTCGGGGGGGGCAACCCAGCATTTT. Protein sequence: CAWRTSGGATQHF. V and J are TRBV30 and TRBJ1-5; D may be TRBD1 (6 bases). Germline CDR1 GTSNPN, CDR2 SVGIG (reference sequence). This CDR3 is 13 amino acids long. The ends were cut back, 3 bases at V and 11 bases at J, with 17 bases in the middle.